This T cell receptor beta chain was identified in a study of identical twins' blood T cells. TCRdb re-derived calls from the 5' RACE reads in MiXCR, one entry per CDR3 protein. The table records roughly 340,000 distinct CDR3 sequences, roughly 27% of them present only once. Sequenced material: PBMCs. This TCR was sampled from a woman aged 18-55 years in good health.

DNA of the CDR3: TGTGCCATCAGTCCTGAAAAAACATGGGCGCAGTTCTTC. Translated: CAISPEKTWAQFF. The chain links TRBV10-3 to TRBJ2-1; D is ambiguous. Germline values: CDR1 ENHRY, CDR2 SYGVKD. The CDR3 is 13 residues long. Deletions cut 5 bases from V and 12 bases from J, with 17 bases between.